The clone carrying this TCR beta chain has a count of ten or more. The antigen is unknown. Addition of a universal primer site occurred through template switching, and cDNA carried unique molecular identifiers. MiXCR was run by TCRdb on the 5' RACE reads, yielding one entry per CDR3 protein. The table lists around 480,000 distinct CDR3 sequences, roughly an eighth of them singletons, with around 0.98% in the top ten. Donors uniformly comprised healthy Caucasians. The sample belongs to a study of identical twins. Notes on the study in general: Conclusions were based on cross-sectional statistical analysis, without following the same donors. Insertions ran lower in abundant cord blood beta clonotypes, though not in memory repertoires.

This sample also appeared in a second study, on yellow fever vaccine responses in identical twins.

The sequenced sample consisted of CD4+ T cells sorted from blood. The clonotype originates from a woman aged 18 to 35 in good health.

The CDR3 sequence is CSAIYLSSGSLFHEQFF. The CDR3 DNA reads TGCAGTGCTATATATTTGTCTAGCGGGAGTTTATTCCATGAGCAGTTCTTC. The rearrangement links TRBV20-1 to TRBJ2-1, with 10 bases that match TRBD2. Trimming at V came to 4 bases and at J to 8 bases, leaving 17 bases not matched to a gene. This CDR3 has 17 amino acids. CDR1 and CDR2 (germline): DFQATT, SNEGSKA (reference sequence).